The clone carrying this T cell receptor beta chain has only one observation. CD8+ and CD4+ T cells from blood underwent TCR beta sequencing. While CD8+ and CD4+ T cells were isolated negatively, TEMRA cells were enriched by FACS. The data are from a study of CD8 T cells in Susac syndrome. Reverse transcription of roughly 0.5 to 1 ug RNA was performed with random hexamers. A multiplex approach, immunoSEQ multiplex PCR, amplified TCR beta CDR3 across 54 Vbeta and 13 Jbeta. One entry per CDR3 protein, called by TCRdb with MiXCR from the immunoSEQ multiplex PCR reads. This table has roughly 400,000 distinct CDR3 sequences, around 85% appearing once. V lost 6 bases to trimming and J lost 1 base; unmatched junction nucleotides: 14. This CDR3 is 18 amino acids long. Looked up from germline, CDR1 is MNHNS and CDR2 is SASEGT.

The chain recombines TRBV6-1 with TRBJ2-3; TRBD1 aligns across 9 bases. The sequenced sample consisted of CD8+ T cells from PBMCs. The clonotype originates from a human donor with multiple sclerosis. The CDR3, as DNA: TGTGCCAGCAGACTGGCTGGGACAGGGATGGTTGGCACAGATACGCAGTATTTT. Amino acids: CASRLAGTGMVGTDTQYF.